This TCR beta chain was captured in a study of vaccination and CD4 T cells after COVID-19. Study-level information: Between diagnosis and the drawing of post-COVID samples lay a median roughly 94 days (range 35 to 161).

This clonotype was counted only a few times. Antigen: not known. Mismatch with germline at one junction end may stem from a read error. CDR1 DFQATT and CDR2 SNEGSKA come from the germline V gene (reference sequence). This CDR3 is 16 amino acids long. At the Johns Hopkins FTIC core, DNA taken from cultured CD4+ T cells was sequenced by way of the Oncomine TCR Beta short-read assay. TCRdb re-called the PCR reads through MiXCR, storing one row per CDR3 protein. In the table there are several thousand distinct CDR3 sequences, around half of which are singletons. The treatment denotes: roughly nine-day PBMC culture with coronavirus spike peptide pools or control peptides (ViraFEST assay). Samples of CD4+ T cells were obtained from the unexposed donor before the COVID-19 pandemic (2011-2018). Expansion of antigen-specific T cells with peptide pools by ViraFEST preceded sequencing of TCRs. Researchers grew the cells for 10 days and then pulled out CD4+ T cells by negative selection.

This TCR came from a human donor in good health. The V and J genes are TRBV20-1 and TRBJ2-7, with 10 bases that match TRBD2. Sequences were obtained from CD4+ T cells from blood, cultured in vitro. CDR3 in DNA: TGCAGTGCTAGAGATTTCCTAGCGGGGGAATCCTACGAGCAGTACTTT. Its translation is CSARDFLAGESYEQYF.